The 10 T cell receptor beta chains below were found in one sample sequenced in a study of blood T cell repertoires in COVID-19. TCRdb keeps only in-frame clones here, not all; method: immunoSEQ multiplex PCR. This table holds approximately 150,000 clones, about 85% found once. Material: PBMCs or T cells enriched from blood (not recorded which). The receptor set was obtained from a woman between 40 and 50 years old with acute COVID-19.

This clone occurred once. This rearrangement joins TRBV9 to TRBJ1-2, with 7 nucleotides matching TRBD1. This CDR3 region has 19 residues. J gave up 2 bases and V 3 bases, and 19 bases lay outside the gene matches. Germline assignment: CDR1 SGDLS and CDR2 YYNGEE. The CDR3 region has the DNA TGTGCCAGCAGCGATACCGTGGGGACAGCCAGCCCTCGAAACTATGGCTACACCTTC. Its translation: CASSDTVGTASPRNYGYTF.

This rearrangement joins TRBV7-9 to TRBJ2-4; 7 positions agree with TRBD1. Germline V gene lookup returns CDR1 SEHNR and CDR2 FQNEAQ (reference sequence). J lost 1 base, V lost 5 bases, and 2 bases had no gene match. This CDR3 has 14 residues. The CDR3 region is CASSRGQAKNIQYF. The CDR3 DNA follows: TGTGCCAGCAGCCGGGGACAGGCCAAAAACATTCAGTACTTC.

This rearrangement joins TRBV6-5 to TRBJ2-4, with D maybe TRBD2 (5 bases). V was shortened by 8 bases and J by 8 bases, with 19 bases between the two germline ends. Germline CDR1 reads MNHEY; CDR2 reads SVGAGI. The CDR3 runs to 14 residues. The DNA for the CDR3 is TGTGCCAGCGCCCGAGACTTTAGCGCGGACATTCAGTACTTC. This encodes CASARDFSADIQYF.

The V and J genes are TRBV5-5 and TRBJ2-3; 9 nucleotides agree with TRBD1. The V gene's germline CDR1 is SGHKS and CDR2 YYEKEE (reference sequence). CDR3 length equals 15 residues. Losses at the gene ends were 0 bases for V and 3 bases for J; bases not matched to a gene: 2. For the CDR3, the DNA is TGTGCCAGCAGCTTGGTGGGACAGGGAACAGATACGCAGTATTTT. This sequence encodes CASSLVGQGTDTQYF.

The chain joins TRBV6-4 to TRBJ1-2; possibly TRBD1 for D (6 bases). This CDR3 is built from 16 residues. From germline, CDR1 is MRHNA and CDR2 SNTAGT. V lost 3 bases and J 7 bases, leaving 21 bases between the germline ends. CDR3 region: CASSEDGGTPGVGYTF. CDR3 nucleotides: TGTGCCAGCAGTGAGGACGGTGGGACACCTGGAGTTGGCTACACCTTC.

This chain uses TRBV28 with TRBJ2-3; 9 bases fit TRBD2. The CDR3 length is 15 residues. Germline V CDR1 and CDR2: MDHEN, SYDVKM. Germline trimming cut 3 bases from V and 4 bases from J; bases unmatched to any gene: 5. The chain's CDR3 is CASSFRGRGSDTQYF. CDR3 sequence (DNA): TGTGCCAGCAGTTTTCGCGGGAGGGGGTCAGATACGCAGTATTTT.

This chain uses TRBV27 with TRBJ1-2, with 10 positions matching TRBD1. The CDR3 is 15 amino acids. Germline-derived CDR1 and CDR2 are MNHEY and SMNVEV (reference sequence). V trimming: 2 bases; J trimming: 4 bases; junction bases outside the gene matches: 4. In DNA form, the CDR3 reads TGTGCCAGCAGTTTAACCGGGACAGGGGCCTATGGCTACACCTTC. Residues: CASSLTGTGAYGYTF.

This chain joins TRBV28 and TRBJ1-6; D is uncertain. V gave up 4 bases and J gave up 9 bases, with 13 bases separating them. Per the germline V gene, CDR1 is MDHEN and CDR2 is SYDVKM. This CDR3 spans 14 amino acids. This CDR3 is CASSSGLKVSPLHF. CDR3 bases: TGTGCCAGCAGTTCCGGACTAAAAGTTTCACCCCTCCACTTT.

The J gene is TRBJ2-7, the V gene TRBV9; D gene uncertain. The CDR3 is made up of 12 amino acids. V shed 3 bases and J shed 2 bases, with 6 bases lying between them. Germline values: CDR1 SGDLS, CDR2 YYNGEE. The CDR3 reads CASSAIPYEQYF. DNA of the CDR3: TGTGCCAGCAGCGCCATTCCCTACGAGCAGTACTTC.

This clone showed up just once. V usage is TRBV11-3 and J usage is TRBJ1-1; D call uncertain. V was pared by 4 bases and J by 2 bases, with 8 bases between. This CDR3 contains 13 residues. CDR1 SGHNT and CDR2 YENEEA come from the germline V gene. CDR3 sequence reads: CASSSRTNTEAFF. The DNA for the CDR3 is TGTGCCAGCAGCTCTCGGACTAACACTGAAGCTTTCTTT.